This paragraph covers one T cell receptor beta chain sequence. What it binds is not known. This entry belongs to a study of PD-L1 blockade in urothelial cancer. Turning to the study itself: The year 2014 saw patients start atezolizumab, 1,200 mg intravenously every 3 weeks. About 85% of the 29 patients were men whose urothelial cancer was bladder-origin. After treatment start, blood was analyzed at 3 weeks (second dose) and at 6 weeks.

Only in-frame clones appear in the TCRdb table, and some are missing; sequencing was by immunoSEQ multiplex PCR. The table includes around 45,000 clones, about four fifths detected once. Indicated time point: peripheral blood 6 weeks after treatment start. Whole-study results and caveats: Below-median blood TCR clonality before treatment forecast better survival.

The CDR3 sequence is 16 residues long. Germline CDR1 SNHLY, CDR2 FYNNEI. Trimming took off 7 bases at V and 0 bases at J, with 16 bases between the two ends. The rearrangement uses TRBV2 and TRBJ1-3, with D tentatively TRBD1 (5 bases). The sample here was PBMCs, taken around atezolizumab (anti-PD-L1) treatment. The clonotype was recovered from a man aged 55 to 70 with urothelial cancer. Here the CDR3 reads CASTQQAAVSGNTIYF. In DNA, the CDR3 is TGTGCCAGCACCCAACAGGCGGCTGTCTCTGGAAACACCATATATTTT.